The 2 T cell receptor beta chains presented below share a single source sample, sequenced in a study of cytomegalovirus exposure and HLA in healthy donors. 13 Jbeta primers and 60 Vbeta primers were used for the PCR. Here immunoSEQ multiplex PCR was the method, and the copy in TCRdb shows in-frame clones only, minus some. Among 110,000 to 150,000 clones listed, about 10% were seen once. Sequencing input: PBMCs. The receptors originated from a man aged 50-60 years in good health and CMV-seronegative.

The rearrangement joins TRBV5-4 to TRBJ2-7; D gene ambiguous. CDR1 and CDR2 (germline): SGHNT, YYREEE (reference sequence). This CDR3 comprises 12 residues. V gave up 3 bases and J gave up 4 bases, with 8 bases separating them. CDR3 coding DNA: TGTGCCAGCAGCTACGACACGTACGAGCAGTACTTC. Translation gives CASSYDTYEQYF.

This clone was seen a few times. The chain combines TRBV6-5 with TRBJ2-7, with D tentatively TRBD1 (5 bases). V gave up 7 bases and J gave up 4 bases, with 14 bases separating them. Per germline, CDR1 MNHEY and CDR2 SVGAGI. The CDR3 totals 13 residues. Here the CDR3 DNA reads TGTGCCAGCACGGGTCAGGGTTCGTACGAGCAGTACTTC. Residues: CASTGQGSYEQYF.